The T cell receptor beta chain described here comes from a study of blood T cell repertoires in COVID-19. Overall study context: Donors in the United States, Italy and Spain gave samples during acute or convalescent COVID-19.

In the original workflow: It was from reference gene primer amplification that nucleated cell counts were estimated. Generated by immunoSEQ multiplex PCR, the TCRdb table keeps only in-frame clones and is missing some. V, J and clone size are taken as reported in that table, and D and trimming were inferred from the DNA itself. This table has around 280,000 clones, 75% to 90% appearing once. Germline-derived CDR1 and CDR2 are MDHEN and SYDVKM. V lost 5 bases, J lost 6 bases, and 11 bases lay in between. CDR3 length: 12 amino acids. This clone was detected once. The chain joins TRBV28 to TRBJ2-7, with D possibly TRBD2 on 6 matching bases. The receptor's source is a woman aged 45-65 years who had recovered from COVID-19. The sequenced material came from peripheral blood. The CDR3 spells CASSLHSGEQYF. The CDR3 DNA is TGTGCCAGCAGTCTCCATAGCGGCGAGCAGTACTTC.